This record concerns one TCR beta chain sequence. Its antigen is not identified. V dropped 0 bases and J dropped 7 bases, with 11 bases sitting between them. Germline V CDR1 and CDR2: SGHRS, YFSETQ. The CDR3 contains 14 residues. The sample belongs to a study of cytomegalovirus exposure and HLA in healthy donors. Notes on the study in general: DRB1 had the most TCR associations and HLA-C the fewest, a later analysis found, with rates varying by HLA locus.

Amplification used 60 Vbeta primers and 13 Jbeta primers. Repertoires were generated with immunoSEQ multiplex PCR, while TCRdb's copy carries only in-frame clones and drops some. The sample holds 150,000 to 200,000 clones, 84% seen once. Material: PBMCs. The chain combines TRBV5-1 with TRBJ2-1; D is undetermined. The origin of this receptor is a boy aged 5 to 17 in good health and CMV-seronegative. DNA for the CDR3: TGCGCCAGCAGCTTGGTTAGAAACGCTAATGAGCAGTTCTTC. This translates into CASSLVRNANEQFF.